Sequencing of this T cell receptor (beta chain) was carried out in a study of control samples from healthy donors and cancer patients. With 4 bases removed from V and 7 bases from J, the gap between germline ends came to 13 bases. The CDR3 extends over 14 amino acids. The germline V gene encodes CDR1 SGHDN and CDR2 FVKESK. TCRdb's table, derived via immunoSEQ multiplex PCR, lists solely in-frame clones and lacks some. Of 78,000 or so clones listed, roughly 84% are singletons. The specimen was blood. The chain uses TRBV14 and TRBJ1-4; D is possibly TRBD1 (5 bases). This sequence originates from a woman in her fifties or sixties in good health. In nucleotides, the CDR3 is TGTGCCAGCAGCCTACCGGGACTGGGTGAAAAACTGTTTTTT. Encoded protein: CASSLPGLGEKLFF.